These 29 T cell receptor beta chains were sequenced from one sample in a study of OX40 agonist ivuxolimab in advanced cancers. TCRdb's copy holds only in-frame clones and misses some; the assay was immunoSEQ multiplex PCR. This sample yields about 79,000 clones, of which 85% to 95% are seen a single time; 9.5% to 11% belongs to the top ten. The specimen was CD4+ or CD8+ T cells sorted from blood, collected in a trial of the OX40 agonist ivuxolimab. These receptors were taken from an adult with an advanced solid tumor such as melanoma, head and neck, liver or kidney cancer.

The rearrangement uses TRBV27 and TRBJ2-2; D is possibly TRBD1 (5 bases). V dropped 5 bases and J dropped 4 bases, with 11 bases sitting between them. Germline loops: CDR1 MNHEY, CDR2 SMNVEV (reference sequence). This CDR3 spans 14 amino acids. The CDR3 sequence is CASSRLGATGELFF. The CDR3 bases are TGTGCCAGCAGTCGTTTAGGGGCCACCGGGGAGCTGTTTTTT.

This clone was detected only once. V and J are TRBV9 and TRBJ2-2; 9 bases fit TRBD1. The germline CDR1 and CDR2 sequences are SGDLS and YYNGEE. J lost 4 bases, V lost 4 bases, and 8 bases had no gene match. The CDR3 consists of 16 residues. The CDR3 coding sequence is TGTGCCAGCAGCCCACCGGGGACAGGGTCCACCGGGGAGCTGTTTTTT. Translating it yields CASSPPGTGSTGELFF.

The V gene is TRBV19, the J gene TRBJ2-7; D call uncertain. The germline V gene has CDR1 LNHDA and CDR2 SQIVND (reference sequence). Trimming stripped 3 bases from V and 0 bases from J, with 12 bases between. The CDR3 runs 15 residues. The DNA of the CDR3 is TGTGCCAGTAGTATCTGGTCTTCTCCCTCCTACGAGCAGTACTTC. Protein product: CASSIWSSPSYEQYF. The whole variable domain, remainder taken from reference TRBV19 and TRBJ2-7, is DGGITQSPKYLFRKEGQNVTLSCEQNLNHDAMYWYRQDPGQGLRLIYYSQIVNDFQKGDIAEGYSVSREKKESFPLTVTSAQKNPTAFYLCASSIWSSPSYEQYFGPGTRLTVT.

The rearrangement uses TRBV5-6 and TRBJ1-3, with D uncertain. V lost 1 base and J lost 0, with 11 bases in between. Germline assignment: CDR1 SGHDT and CDR2 YYEEEE. CDR3 size: 16 residues. CDR3 bases: TGTGCCAGCAGCTTGTGGTCAGCGTCCTCTGGAAACACCATATATTTT. This translates into CASSLWSASSGNTIYF.

This chain links TRBV12-2 with TRBJ1-1; TRBD1 reflects the table's D call only, with no check against the DNA. TRBV12-2 is recorded as a pseudogene. The CDR3 has 13 amino acids. The CDR3 reads CASRPGHNTEAFF. CDR3 coding DNA: TGTGCAAGTCGCCCAGGGCACAACACTGAAGCTTTCTTT.

The J gene is TRBJ2-3, the V gene TRBV5-1; 11 nucleotides agree with TRBD2. CDR3 length: 17 residues. Germline-derived CDR1 and CDR2 are SGHRS and YFSETQ. V trimming: 4 bases; J trimming: 0 bases; junction bases outside the gene matches: 7. The CDR3: CASSLPTSGDSTDTQYF. The CDR3 DNA follows: TGCGCCAGCAGCCTACCGACTAGCGGGGATAGCACAGATACGCAGTATTTT.

V and J are TRBV29-1 and TRBJ2-7, with D tentatively TRBD1 (6 bases). The ends were cut back, 3 bases at V and 0 bases at J, with 21 bases in the middle. Per the germline V gene, CDR1 is SQVTM and CDR2 is ANQGSEA. The CDR3 is 17 amino acids. Written as DNA, the CDR3 is TGCAGCGTTGAGGCATTTTGGGGGCAGGGCCTCTCCTACGAGCAGTACTTC. The encoded protein is CSVEAFWGQGLSYEQYF.

The chain joins TRBV30 to TRBJ2-7; 7 positions match TRBD2. From germline, CDR1 is GTSNPN and CDR2 SVGIG (reference sequence). V shed 4 bases, J shed 0 bases, and the junction held 3 bases outside the gene matches. The CDR3 contains 13 residues. The DNA for the CDR3 is TGTGCCTGGATACGGACTAGCTCCTACGAGCAGTACTTC. Its protein is CAWIRTSSYEQYF.

The rearrangement uses TRBV19 and TRBJ2-2, with TRBD1 matching 7 bases. The CDR3 contains 15 residues. Germline V gene sequence: CDR1 LNHDA, CDR2 SQIVND (reference sequence). V lost 7 bases, J lost 1 base, and 6 bases stayed unmatched. CDR3 in amino acids: CASTPGQWNTGELFF. CDR3 nucleotide sequence: TGTGCCAGTACCCCGGGACAGTGGAACACCGGGGAGCTGTTTTTT.

This clone was counted a single time. V and J are TRBV4-1 and TRBJ2-3; no reliable D call. The CDR3 runs to 16 residues. The V and J ends lost 2 bases and 4 bases respectively, with 16 bases between them. Germline V gene lookup returns CDR1 MGHRA and CDR2 YSYEKL. CDR3 bases: TGCGCCAGCAGCCAATTCGCACCTCTCGGCGCAGATACGCAGTATTTT. Its translation is CASSQFAPLGADTQYF.

The chain joins TRBV7-2 to TRBJ2-1; 10 bases are shared with TRBD2. CDR3 length: 14 amino acids. CDR1 and CDR2 (germline): SGHTA, FQGNSA. V lost 8 bases and J lost 7; bases outside the gene matches: 8. The CDR3 bases are TGTGCCAGCGTTAGCGGGGGGTTGGGGAATGAGCAGTTCTTC. Translation: CASVSGGLGNEQFF.

V is TRBV11-2 and J is TRBJ1-3; D unclear. The germline V gene has CDR1 SGHAT and CDR2 FQNNGV. The CDR3 spans 15 residues. The ends were cut back, 7 bases at V and 1 base at J, with 14 bases in the middle. CDR3 sequence (DNA): TGTGCCAGCAACTCACCCGGGTTTTCTGGAAACACCATATATTTT. Its translation is CASNSPGFSGNTIYF.

The J gene is TRBJ2-1, the V gene TRBV27, with 11 bases fitting TRBD2. V gave up 7 bases and J gave up 7 bases; unmatched junction bases: 12. The germline V gene has CDR1 MNHEY and CDR2 SMNVEV (reference sequence). The length of the CDR3 is 16 residues. The chain's CDR3 is CASTFTGTSGGNEQFF. DNA for the CDR3: TGTGCCAGCACTTTCACCGGGACTAGCGGTGGAAATGAGCAGTTCTTC.

The chain links TRBV5-1 to TRBJ1-4, with 7 positions matching TRBD1. Germline V gene lookup returns CDR1 SGHRS and CDR2 YFSETQ. The CDR3 extends over 15 amino acids. Germline trimming cut 0 bases from V and 5 bases from J; bases unmatched to any gene: 4. CDR3: CASSLARGRNEKLFF. CDR3 in DNA: TGCGCCAGCAGCTTGGCGAGGGGGCGAAATGAAAAACTGTTTTTT. Together with reference TRBV5-1 and TRBJ1-4, the CDR3 gives the full variable domain: KAGVTQTPRYLIKTRGQQVTLSCSPISGHRSVSWYQQTPGQGLQFLFEYFSETQRNKGNFPGRFSGRQFSNSRSEMNVSTLELGDSALYLCASSLARGRNEKLFFGSGTQLSVL.

J is TRBJ1-1 and V is TRBV6-6, with TRBD1 matching 8 bases. Germline trimming cut 2 bases from V and 5 bases from J; bases unmatched to any gene: 4. The CDR3 covers 14 residues. Looked up from germline, CDR1 is MNHNY and CDR2 is SVGAGI (reference sequence). This chain's CDR3 is CASSYGTGFTEAFF. The CDR3 nucleotides read TGTGCCAGCAGTTACGGGACAGGATTTACTGAAGCTTTCTTT.

This clone was detected once. The chain recombines TRBV4-1 with TRBJ2-3; 8 nucleotides agree with TRBD2. In germline, CDR1 is MGHRA, CDR2 YSYEKL. The CDR3 totals 19 residues. Trimming at V came to 0 bases and at J to 5 bases, leaving 16 bases not matched to a gene. The CDR3 protein is CASSQDPPRRGGYLDTQYF. In nucleotides, the CDR3 is TGCGCCAGCAGCCAAGATCCCCCTCGTCGCGGGGGGTATTTAGATACGCAGTATTTT.

V gene TRBV13 combines with J gene TRBJ2-7; the D is unclear. The germline CDR1 and CDR2 sequences are PRHDT and FYEKMQ (reference sequence). V lost 5 bases, J lost 3 bases, and 11 bases lay in between. This CDR3 has 13 residues. CDR3 DNA sequence: TGTGCCAGCAGCCTTTCCTTGCTCTACGAGCAGTACTTC. It translates to CASSLSLLYEQYF.

CDR3: CASSQGGGAVGELFF. CDR3 DNA sequence: TGCGCCAGCAGCCAAGGCGGGGGGGCAGTCGGGGAGCTGTTTTTT. The genes are TRBV4-3 and TRBJ2-2; 9 positions match TRBD2. The CDR3 loop spans 15 amino acids. V trimming: 1 base; J trimming: 7 bases; junction bases outside the gene matches: 4. Germline CDR1 is LGHNA and CDR2 is YSLEER.

This rearrangement joins TRBV6-5 to TRBJ1-2; 8 nucleotides agree with TRBD1. This CDR3 contains 12 residues. Germline V CDR1 and CDR2: MNHEY, SVGAGI. Losses at the gene ends were 5 bases for V and 4 bases for J; bases not matched to a gene: 0. CDR3 nucleotide sequence: TGTGCCAGCAGTACAGGGGGCTATGGCTACACCTTC. It yields the protein CASSTGGYGYTF.

The chain employs TRBV27 and TRBJ2-7; the D gene could be TRBD1 or TRBD2 (5 bases each). Trimming stripped 2 bases from V and 3 bases from J, with 20 bases between. The CDR3 contains 17 residues. CDR1 is MNHEY and CDR2 is SMNVEV in the germline V gene (reference sequence). The CDR3 nucleotides are TGTGCCAGCAGTTTAGGGCTCGCCGAGTGGGGGAACTACGAGCAGTACTTC. Protein sequence: CASSLGLAEWGNYEQYF.

The chain combines TRBV11-2 with TRBJ2-1; TRBD1 aligns across 11 bases. The CDR3 runs 15 residues. The germline V gene encodes CDR1 SGHAT and CDR2 FQNNGV. Trimming took 3 bases from V and 3 from J; bases not matched to a gene: 1. The CDR3 DNA sequence: TGTGCCAGCAGCTTGGGGACAGGGGGCTACAATGAGCAGTTCTTC. It is translated as CASSLGTGGYNEQFF.

The rearrangement links TRBV9 to TRBJ2-2; either TRBD1 or TRBD2 may fit D (6 bases each). The germline V gene encodes CDR1 SGDLS and CDR2 YYNGEE. The CDR3 length is 15 residues. V was shortened by 4 bases and J by 1 base, with 11 bases between the two germline ends. CDR3 in DNA: TGTGCCAGCAGCTACAGGGAGGTGAACACCGGGGAGCTGTTTTTT. Its protein product is CASSYREVNTGELFF. The variable domain in full, completed from reference TRBV9 and TRBJ2-2, reads DSGVTQTPKHLITATGQRVTLRCSPRSGDLSVYWYQQSLDQGLQFLIQYYNGEERAKGNILERFSAQQFPDLHSELNLSSLELGDSALYFCASSYREVNTGELFFGEGSRLTVL.

As DNA, the CDR3 is TGTGCCAGCAGCTTAGGATTTGATGAGGGACTGGGGTCGGGCTATGGCTACACCTTC. Amino acids: CASSLGFDEGLGSGYGYTF. The chain links TRBV7-6 to TRBJ1-2, with D maybe TRBD1 (5 bases). Trimming took 1 base from V and 4 from J, leaving 25 bases between them. Per the germline V gene, CDR1 is SGHVS and CDR2 is FNYEAQ. The CDR3 is 19 residues long. Full variable domain (remainder filled in from reference TRBV7-6 and TRBJ1-2): GAGVSQSPRYKVTKRGQDVALRCDPISGHVSLYWYRQALGQGPEFLTYFNYEAQQDKSGLPNDRFSAERPEGSISTLTIQRTEQRDSAMYRCASSLGFDEGLGSGYGYTFGSGTRLTVV.

The chain employs TRBV5-1 and TRBJ2-7; D assignment may be TRBD1 or TRBD2 (5 bases each). The V end lost 0 bases, the J end lost 3 bases, and 7 bases lay between the germline ends. The CDR3 sequence is 13 residues long. CDR1 is SGHRS, CDR2 YFSETQ, per germline. The CDR3 loop reads CASSLGGNYEQYF. CDR3 DNA: TGCGCCAGCAGCTTGGGGGGGAACTACGAGCAGTACTTC. The whole variable domain, remainder taken from reference TRBV5-1 and TRBJ2-7, is KAGVTQTPRYLIKTRGQQVTLSCSPISGHRSVSWYQQTPGQGLQFLFEYFSETQRNKGNFPGRFSGRQFSNSRSEMNVSTLELGDSALYLCASSLGGNYEQYFGPGTRLTVT.

The V gene is TRBV4-3, the J gene TRBJ2-3; 11 positions agree with TRBD1. This CDR3 is 15 amino acids long. V lost 4 bases and J lost 6; bases outside the gene matches: 6. Looked up from germline, CDR1 is LGHNA and CDR2 is YSLEER. This CDR3 is CASSPDRGPPDTQYF. The DNA of the CDR3 is TGCGCCAGCAGCCCGGACAGGGGGCCCCCCGATACGCAGTATTTT.

The chain joins TRBV9 to TRBJ2-3, with a weak D call TRBD2 (7 bases). Germline CDR1 SGDLS, CDR2 YYNGEE. The germline V and J ends were trimmed by 3 bases and 2 bases, with 13 bases remaining between them. This CDR3 has 15 residues. The CDR3 spells CASSAPGGPTDTQYF. The CDR3 nucleotides are TGTGCCAGCAGCGCGCCGGGGGGCCCCACAGATACGCAGTATTTT.

This clone was recorded only once. This sequence joins TRBV7-9 and TRBJ1-1, with D uncertain. CDR1 SEHNR and CDR2 FQNEAQ come from the germline V gene (reference sequence). This CDR3 has 15 residues. V lost 4 bases and J 1 base, leaving 13 bases between the germline ends. The DNA for the CDR3 is TGTGCCAGCAGCTCGGGTGAGGATCCGAACACTGAAGCTTTCTTT. Translation gives CASSSGEDPNTEAFF.

The gene calls are TRBV2 and TRBJ2-5; 10 nucleotides match TRBD2. Losses at the gene ends were 8 bases for V and 2 bases for J; bases not matched to a gene: 5. Germline lookup yields CDR1 SNHLY and CDR2 FYNNEI. CDR3 length: 14 residues. CDR3 amino acids: CASVTSGKQETQYF. The CDR3 bases are TGTGCCAGCGTAACTAGCGGGAAACAAGAGACCCAGTACTTC.

This chain uses TRBV13 with TRBJ1-2; 8 bases are a match to TRBD1. Germline-derived CDR1 and CDR2 are PRHDT and FYEKMQ (reference sequence). Losses at the gene ends were 6 bases for V and 0 bases for J; bases not matched to a gene: 9. The length of the CDR3 is 16 residues. The CDR3 spells CASSDRGFNTNYGYTF. CDR3 bases: TGTGCCAGCAGTGACAGGGGATTCAACACTAACTATGGCTACACCTTC.